This paragraph covers one T cell receptor (beta chain) sequence. The antigen remains undetermined. This sample was taken from a study of neoadjuvant nivolumab and ipilimumab in lung cancer. Points from the study as a whole: Only two of four nivolumab-treated tumors gained richness and clonality by surgery. Higher pretherapy blood TCR richness went with higher resected-tumor richness.

Germline loops: CDR1 SGHAT, CDR2 FQNNGV. CDR3 length: 13 residues. With 5 bases removed from V and 4 bases from J, the gap between germline ends came to 11 bases. The method was immunoSEQ multiplex PCR; TCRdb's version includes in-frame clones alone and lacks a portion of them. Among about 27,000 clones listed, about 75% were seen once. The source material was tumor tissue, sampled after neoadjuvant nivolumab, alone or with ipilimumab, at or shortly before surgery. The origin of this receptor is an adult with non-small cell lung cancer. This chain connects TRBV11-2 to TRBJ1-1; unclear D gene. CDR3 protein: CASSPTAGTEAFF. The CDR3 DNA sequence: TGTGCCAGCAGCCCCACGGCGGGCACTGAAGCTTTCTTT.